These 14 T cell receptor beta chains share one sample of origin, sequenced in a study of PD-1 blockade in mismatch repair-deficient tumors. Generated by immunoSEQ multiplex PCR, the TCRdb table keeps only in-frame clones and is missing some. The sample gives 120,000 or so clones, roughly 86% of which show up once; 10% to 15% is in the top ten. Here the sequenced sample was peripheral blood, taken 72 weeks after starting pembrolizumab. The receptors were gathered from an adult with mismatch repair-deficient cancer.

This chain connects TRBV4-1 to TRBJ2-1, with 10 bases aligning to TRBD1. This CDR3 has 13 amino acids. Germline V gene sequence: CDR1 MGHRA, CDR2 YSYEKL. Losses at the gene ends were 1 base for V and 15 bases for J; bases not matched to a gene: 6. CDR3 nucleotides: TGCGCCAGCAGCCAAGGGTCGGGACAGGGGTCGTTCTTC. As protein: CASSQGSGQGSFF.

This chain links TRBV28 with TRBJ2-1; D is uncertain. In germline, CDR1 is MDHEN, CDR2 SYDVKM. Trimming stripped 3 bases from V and 1 base from J, with 10 bases between. CDR3 length: 15 residues. The CDR3 nucleotides are TGTGCCAGCAGTTTTCTTTTTGATTCCTACAATGAGCAGTTCTTC. This gives the protein CASSFLFDSYNEQFF.

The V gene is TRBV4-3, the J gene TRBJ2-3; unclear D gene. The germline gives CDR1 LGHNA, CDR2 YSLEER. Trimming removed 0 bases at V and 0 bases at J, with 10 bases between. This CDR3 comprises 16 residues. CDR3 nucleotide sequence: TGCGCCAGCAGCCAAGACTTCGCGTCTAGCACAGATACGCAGTATTTT. Protein: CASSQDFASSTDTQYF.

This clone was detected only once. The V call is TRBV7-9, the J call TRBJ1-4; D is unclear. Per the germline V gene, CDR1 is SEHNR and CDR2 is FQNEAQ (reference sequence). The CDR3 covers 15 residues. V was shortened by 1 base and J by 7 bases, with 13 bases between the two germline ends. For the CDR3, the DNA is TGTGCCAGCAGCTTAGGACCCCTGGATAGTGAAAAACTGTTTTTT. Translation gives CASSLGPLDSEKLFF.

The J gene is TRBJ2-7, the V gene TRBV6-5, with no clear D. In germline, CDR1 is MNHEY, CDR2 SVGAGI. V was shortened by 2 bases and J by 1 base, with 6 bases between the two germline ends. The CDR3 runs to 13 residues. CDR3 coding DNA: TGTGCCAGCAGTTACCACGGTTCCTACGAGCAGTACTTC. The encoded protein is CASSYHGSYEQYF.

The V and J genes are TRBV30 and TRBJ2-5, with TRBD1 matching 8 bases. Trimming took 1 base from V and 3 from J; bases not matched to a gene: 1. CDR1 is GTSNPN, CDR2 SVGIG, per germline (reference sequence). The CDR3 contains 13 residues. CDR3 region: CAWSATGEETQYF. CDR3 bases: TGTGCCTGGAGTGCGACAGGGGAAGAGACCCAGTACTTC.

The gene calls are TRBV11-2 and TRBJ2-1; possibly TRBD2 for D (6 bases). Trimming pared 2 bases from V and 7 bases from J, leaving 21 bases between. Germline lookup yields CDR1 SGHAT and CDR2 FQNNGV. This CDR3 is built from 17 residues. CDR3 sequence: CASSLQQTSGEGNEQFF. The CDR3 DNA follows: TGTGCCAGCAGCTTACAGCAGACTTCGGGGGAAGGGAATGAGCAGTTCTTC.

The chain is built from TRBV5-1 and TRBJ1-1; no definite D call. This CDR3 contains 13 residues. The V and J ends lost 1 base and 1 base respectively, with 5 bases between them. From germline, CDR1 is SGHRS and CDR2 YFSETQ. The CDR3 nucleotides are TGCGCCAGCAGCTTGCCGGAGAACACTGAAGCTTTCTTT. Amino acids: CASSLPENTEAFF.

The chain has TRBV6-7 and TRBJ1-2, with TRBD1 matching over 10 bases. TRBV6-7 is marked as an open reading frame, function uncertain. J gave up 4 bases and V 7 bases, and 12 bases lay outside the gene matches. The CDR3 runs 16 residues. The DNA for the CDR3 is TGTGCCAGCACTCCGTGGCCGGGACAGGGGATCTATGGCTACACCTTC. It yields the protein CASTPWPGQGIYGYTF.

The chain has TRBV6-6 and TRBJ1-2; no clear D gene. CDR1 and CDR2 (germline): MNHNY, SVGAGI (reference sequence). The CDR3 totals 14 residues. V lost 2 bases to trimming and J lost 6 bases, with 13 bases between them. CDR3 loop: CASSYVEGKNGYTF. The CDR3 region has the DNA TGTGCCAGCAGTTACGTGGAGGGTAAGAATGGCTACACCTTC.

V is TRBV7-8 and J is TRBJ2-5; the D gene could be TRBD1 or TRBD2 (5 bases each). This CDR3 comprises 13 residues. Between the trimmed V and J ends, which lost 6 bases and 1 base, there was a span of 9 bases. Germline V gives CDR1 SGHVS, CDR2 FQNEAQ. The CDR3 spells CASSTGTQETQYF. DNA of the CDR3: TGTGCCAGCAGTACTGGGACCCAAGAGACCCAGTACTTC.

The chain uses TRBV5-1 and TRBJ2-2; TRBD1 or TRBD2 may be the D gene (5 bases each). The CDR3 runs to 13 residues. Germline V gives CDR1 SGHRS, CDR2 YFSETQ. Trimming stripped 1 base from V and 6 bases from J, with 7 bases between. This CDR3 reads CASSLRGAGELFF. The CDR3 nucleotides read TGCGCCAGCAGCTTGAGAGGGGCCGGGGAGCTGTTTTTT.

V and J are TRBV11-2 and TRBJ2-3; 7 bases fit TRBD2. V trimming: 6 bases; J trimming: 7 bases; junction bases outside the gene matches: 4. The CDR3 extends over 12 amino acids. CDR1 and CDR2 (germline): SGHAT, FQNNGV. The CDR3 sequence is CASRGGLYTQYF. Written as DNA, the CDR3 is TGTGCCAGCAGGGGGGGGTTGTATACGCAGTATTTT.

The CDR3 loop reads CASSLRAGEGEQYF. The CDR3, as DNA: TGTGCCAGCAGCTTACGGGCAGGGGAGGGCGAGCAGTACTTC. The gene calls are TRBV11-3 and TRBJ2-7; possible D gene TRBD2, 7 bases. This CDR3 is 14 amino acids long. The germline V gene encodes CDR1 SGHNT and CDR2 YENEEA. V dropped 2 bases and J dropped 6 bases, with 14 bases sitting between them.